The clone carrying this T cell receptor beta chain was found many times. The entry originates in a study of blood T cells in healthy people across ages. A second PCR of roughly 7 to 11 cycles used a sample-barcoded 5' primer and a J-beta primer mix. All samples gave at least 2.5 million CDR3-containing paired-end reads. TCRdb re-called the 5' RACE reads with MiXCR, one entry per CDR3 protein. The sample lists about 670,000 distinct CDR3 sequences, 40% to 50% occurring once. Healthy Caucasian individuals from Russia aged roughly 6 to 95 served as donors. Trimming cost V 3 bases and J 1 base, with 11 bases left between them. The CDR3 is 14 amino acids. CDR1 and CDR2 (germline): SGDLS, YYNGEE.

Sample: blood. The TCR comes from a man at least 80 years old in good health. The chain links TRBV9 to TRBJ2-7; D uncertain. CDR3 sequence: CASSAFDGSYEQYF. Written as DNA, the CDR3 is TGTGCCAGCAGCGCGTTCGACGGATCCTACGAGCAGTACTTC.